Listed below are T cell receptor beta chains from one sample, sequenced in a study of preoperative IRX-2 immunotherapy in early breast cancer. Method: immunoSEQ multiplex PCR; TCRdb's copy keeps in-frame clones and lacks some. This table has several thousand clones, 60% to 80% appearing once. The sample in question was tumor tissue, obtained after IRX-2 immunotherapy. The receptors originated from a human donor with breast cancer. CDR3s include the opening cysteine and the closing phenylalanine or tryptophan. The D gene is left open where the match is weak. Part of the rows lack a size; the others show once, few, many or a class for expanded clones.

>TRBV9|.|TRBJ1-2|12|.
TGTGCCAGCAGCTTTTCTAACTATGGCTACACCTTC
CASSFSNYGYTF
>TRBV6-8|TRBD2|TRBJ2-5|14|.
TGTGCCAGCAGTGAGACGGGGGGACAAGAGACCCAGTACTTC
CASSETGGQETQYF
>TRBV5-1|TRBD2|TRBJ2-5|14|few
TGCGCCAGCAGTAGCGGGACCTCGGGAGAGACCCAGTACTTC
CASSSGTSGETQYF
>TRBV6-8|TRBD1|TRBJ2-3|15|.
TGTGCCAGCAGCGTACAGGGACAGTCCACAGATACGCAGTATTTT
CASSVQGQSTDTQYF
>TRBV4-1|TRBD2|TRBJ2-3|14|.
TGCGCCAGCAGCCAAGGGGACTACACAGATACGCAGTATTTT
CASSQGDYTDTQYF
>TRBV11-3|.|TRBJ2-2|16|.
TGTGCCAGCAGCTTAGTCGGGAGCGGGAACACCGGGGAGCTGTTTTTT
CASSLVGSGNTGELFF
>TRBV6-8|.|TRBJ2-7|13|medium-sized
TGTGCCAGCAGATTCCTCGGGGGCTACGAGCAGTACTTC
CASRFLGGYEQYF
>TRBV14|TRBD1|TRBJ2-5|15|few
TGTGCCAGCAGCCAATACCGACAGGGGAGGGAGACCCAGTACTTC
CASSQYRQGRETQYF
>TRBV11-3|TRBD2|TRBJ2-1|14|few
TGTGCCAGCAGCTTAAAGGCGGGAGAAGGTGAGCAGTTCTTC
CASSLKAGEGEQFF
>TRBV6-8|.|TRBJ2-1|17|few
TGTGCCAGCAGCTTGTATGACTCGTCGGCTGTCATTGGGGAGCAGTTCTTC
CASSLYDSSAVIGEQFF
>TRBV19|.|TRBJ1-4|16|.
TGTGCCAGTAGCTCCGGGGGGACGGTAGCTAATGAAAAACTGTTTTTT
CASSSGGTVANEKLFF
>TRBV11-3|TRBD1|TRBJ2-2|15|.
TGTGCCAGCAGCAAAGGACAGGGAGGCACCGGGGAGCTGTTTTTT
CASSKGQGGTGELFF
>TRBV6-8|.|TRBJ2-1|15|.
TGTGCCAGCAGTTACCAAGGAATTAAGTACAATGAGCAGTTCTTC
CASSYQGIKYNEQFF
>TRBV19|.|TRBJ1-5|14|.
TGTGCCAGTAGTGCGGGGCGGACTTTATCCATTTGGCATTTT
CASSAGRTLSIWHF
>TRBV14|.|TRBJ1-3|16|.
TGTGCCAGCAGCCCCTCGGGGCTATACTCTGGAAACACCATATATTTT
CASSPSGLYSGNTIYF
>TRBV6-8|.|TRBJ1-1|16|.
TGTGCCAGCAGTTACTCGATGTGGGAGCCCCTCACTGAAGCTTTCTTT
CASSYSMWEPLTEAFF
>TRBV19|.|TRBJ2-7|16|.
TGTGCCAGTAGTATAAGGTGGGGAGCTCAATCCTACGAGCAGTACTTC
CASSIRWGAQSYEQYF